The clone carrying this T cell receptor (beta chain) was picked up many times. What it recognizes is unknown. The CDR3 totals 17 residues. V lost 0 bases, J lost 2 bases, and 17 bases lay in between. Per germline, CDR1 SGHTA and CDR2 FQGNSA. The source of the sample is a study of blood T cells in healthy people across ages. A second roughly 6 to 12 cycle PCR used barcoded and J-beta primers. TCRdb ran MiXCR on the 5' RACE reads and lists one entry per CDR3 protein. The data hold about 1,000,000 distinct CDR3 sequences, with 45% observed a single time. Notes on the study in general: Per million T cells, TCR beta diversity dropped roughly linearly as age increased.

The chain carries TRBV7-2 and TRBJ2-7, with a tentative D call TRBD2 (6 bases). Sequences were obtained from blood. This clonotype was obtained from a woman aged 60-75 years in good health. DNA for the CDR3: TGTGCCAGCAGCTTAGCACCGCCCGGGACTCCCCCCTACGAGCAGTACTTC. This encodes CASSLAPPGTPPYEQYF.